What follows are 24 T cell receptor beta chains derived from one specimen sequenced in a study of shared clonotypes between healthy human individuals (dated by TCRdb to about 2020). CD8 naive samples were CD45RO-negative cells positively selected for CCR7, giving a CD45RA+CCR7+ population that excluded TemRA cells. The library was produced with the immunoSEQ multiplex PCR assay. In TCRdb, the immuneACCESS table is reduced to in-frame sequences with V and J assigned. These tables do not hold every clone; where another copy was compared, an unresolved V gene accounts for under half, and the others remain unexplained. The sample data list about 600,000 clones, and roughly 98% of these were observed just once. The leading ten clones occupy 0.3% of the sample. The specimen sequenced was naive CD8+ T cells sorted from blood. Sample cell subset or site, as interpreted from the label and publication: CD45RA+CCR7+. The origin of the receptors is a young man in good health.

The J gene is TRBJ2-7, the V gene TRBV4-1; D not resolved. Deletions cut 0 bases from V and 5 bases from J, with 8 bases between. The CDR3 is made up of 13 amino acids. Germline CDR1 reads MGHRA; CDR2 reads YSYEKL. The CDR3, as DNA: TGCGCCAGCAGCCAAGACAGTCAGGACGAGCAGTACTTC. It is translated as CASSQDSQDEQYF.

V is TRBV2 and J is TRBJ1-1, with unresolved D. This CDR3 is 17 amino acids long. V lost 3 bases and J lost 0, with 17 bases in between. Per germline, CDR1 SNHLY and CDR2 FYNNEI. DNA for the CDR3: TGTGCCAGCAGTGATATGAAGCGTGGGCCTATGAACACTGAAGCTTTCTTT. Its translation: CASSDMKRGPMNTEAFF.

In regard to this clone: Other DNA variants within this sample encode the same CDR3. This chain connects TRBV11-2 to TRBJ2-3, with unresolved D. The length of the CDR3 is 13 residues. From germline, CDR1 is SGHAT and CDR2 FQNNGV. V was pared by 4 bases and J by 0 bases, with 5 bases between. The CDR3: CASSSDSTDTQYF. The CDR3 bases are TGTGCCAGCAGCTCCGATAGCACAGATACGCAGTATTTT.

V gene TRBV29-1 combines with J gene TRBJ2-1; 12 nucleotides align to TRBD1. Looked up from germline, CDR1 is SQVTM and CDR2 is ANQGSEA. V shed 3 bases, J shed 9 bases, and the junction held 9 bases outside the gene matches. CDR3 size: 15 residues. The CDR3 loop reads CSVEGQGANFGEQFF. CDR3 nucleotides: TGCAGCGTTGAGGGACAGGGGGCAAATTTCGGTGAGCAGTTCTTC.

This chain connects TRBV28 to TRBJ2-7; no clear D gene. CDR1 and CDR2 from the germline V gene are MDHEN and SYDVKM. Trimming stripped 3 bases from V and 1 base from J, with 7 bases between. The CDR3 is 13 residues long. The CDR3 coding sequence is TGTGCCAGCAGTTTGGGCATATCCTACGAGCAGTACTTC. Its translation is CASSLGISYEQYF.

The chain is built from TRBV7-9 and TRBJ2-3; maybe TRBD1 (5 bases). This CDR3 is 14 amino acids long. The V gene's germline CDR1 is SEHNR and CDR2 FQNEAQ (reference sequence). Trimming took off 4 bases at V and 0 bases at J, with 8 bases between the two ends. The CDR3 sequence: CASSYRSSTDTQYF. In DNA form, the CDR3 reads TGTGCCAGCAGCTACAGGTCTAGCACAGATACGCAGTATTTT.

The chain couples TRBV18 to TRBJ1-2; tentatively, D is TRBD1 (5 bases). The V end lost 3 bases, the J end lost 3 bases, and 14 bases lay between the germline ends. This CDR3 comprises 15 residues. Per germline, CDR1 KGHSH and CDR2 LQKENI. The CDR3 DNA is TGTGCCAGCTCACCTCCGGGACGTAAGGACTATGGCTACACCTTC. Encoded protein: CASSPPGRKDYGYTF.

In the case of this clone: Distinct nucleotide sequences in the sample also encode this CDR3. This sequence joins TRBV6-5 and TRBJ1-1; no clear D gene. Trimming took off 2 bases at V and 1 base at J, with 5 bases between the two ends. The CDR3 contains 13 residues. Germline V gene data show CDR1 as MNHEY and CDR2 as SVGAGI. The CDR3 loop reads CASSYGENTEAFF. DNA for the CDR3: TGTGCCAGCAGTTACGGGGAGAACACTGAAGCTTTCTTT.

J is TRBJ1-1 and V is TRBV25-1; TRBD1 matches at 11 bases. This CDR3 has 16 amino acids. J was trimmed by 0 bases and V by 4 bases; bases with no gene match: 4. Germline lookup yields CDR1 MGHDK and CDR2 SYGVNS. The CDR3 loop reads CASSGRTGGLNTEAFF. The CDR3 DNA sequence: TGTGCCAGCAGTGGACGGACAGGGGGCTTGAACACTGAAGCTTTCTTT.

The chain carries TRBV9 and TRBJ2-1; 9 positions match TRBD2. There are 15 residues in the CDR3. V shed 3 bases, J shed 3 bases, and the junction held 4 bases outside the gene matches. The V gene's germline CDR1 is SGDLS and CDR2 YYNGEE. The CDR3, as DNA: TGTGCCAGCAGCGATAGCGGGAGAGTCTACAATGAGCAGTTCTTC. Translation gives CASSDSGRVYNEQFF.

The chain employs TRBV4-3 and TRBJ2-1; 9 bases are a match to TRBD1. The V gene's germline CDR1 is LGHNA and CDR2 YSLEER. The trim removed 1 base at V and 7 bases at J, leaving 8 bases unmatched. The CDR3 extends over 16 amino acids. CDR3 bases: TGCGCCAGCAGCCAAGGGACAGGGGAAGTGTGGAATGAGCAGTTCTTC. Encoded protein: CASSQGTGEVWNEQFF.

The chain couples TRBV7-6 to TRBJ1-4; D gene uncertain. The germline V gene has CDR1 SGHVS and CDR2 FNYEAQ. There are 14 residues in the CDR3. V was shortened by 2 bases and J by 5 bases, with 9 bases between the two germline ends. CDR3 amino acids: CASSLSAANEKLFF. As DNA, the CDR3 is TGTGCCAGCAGCTTATCGGCAGCAAATGAAAAACTGTTTTTT.

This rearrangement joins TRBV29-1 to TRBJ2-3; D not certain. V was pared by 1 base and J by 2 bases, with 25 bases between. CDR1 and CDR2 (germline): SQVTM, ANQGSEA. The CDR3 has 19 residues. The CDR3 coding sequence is TGCAGCGTTGAAGTATCTTGGTCGACCTCAAGGGTGCACACAGATACGCAGTATTTT. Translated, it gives CSVEVSWSTSRVHTDTQYF.

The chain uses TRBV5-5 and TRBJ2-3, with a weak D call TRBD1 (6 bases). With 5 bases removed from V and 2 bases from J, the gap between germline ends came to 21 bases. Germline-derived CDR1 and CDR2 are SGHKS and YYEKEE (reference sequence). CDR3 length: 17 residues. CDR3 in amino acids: CASSGGRSATSTDTQYF. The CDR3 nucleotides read TGTGCCAGCAGTGGGGGCCGAAGCGCGACCTCCACAGATACGCAGTATTTT.

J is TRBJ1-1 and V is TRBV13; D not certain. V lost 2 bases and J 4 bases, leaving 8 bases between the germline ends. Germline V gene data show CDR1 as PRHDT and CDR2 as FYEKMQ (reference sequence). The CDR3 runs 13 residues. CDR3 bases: TGTGCCAGCAGCTTAAAGGTCCTCACTGAAGCTTTCTTT. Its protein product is CASSLKVLTEAFF.

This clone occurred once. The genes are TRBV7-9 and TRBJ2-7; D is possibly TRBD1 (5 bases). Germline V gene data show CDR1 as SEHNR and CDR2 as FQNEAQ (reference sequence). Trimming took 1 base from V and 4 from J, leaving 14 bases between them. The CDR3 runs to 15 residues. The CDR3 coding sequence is TGTGCCAGCAGCTTAGAGTCTAAGGGGTGGTACGAGCAGTACTTC. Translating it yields CASSLESKGWYEQYF.

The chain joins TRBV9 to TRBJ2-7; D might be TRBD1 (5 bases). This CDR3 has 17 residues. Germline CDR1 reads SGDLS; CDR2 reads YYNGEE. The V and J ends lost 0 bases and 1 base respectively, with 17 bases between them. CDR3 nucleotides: TGTGCCAGCAGCGTAGACGATAGAATGGGGCTTTCCTACGAGCAGTACTTC. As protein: CASSVDDRMGLSYEQYF.

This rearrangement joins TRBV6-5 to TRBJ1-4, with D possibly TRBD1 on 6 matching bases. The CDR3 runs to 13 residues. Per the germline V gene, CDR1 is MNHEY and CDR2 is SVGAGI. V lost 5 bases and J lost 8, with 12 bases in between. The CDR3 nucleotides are TGTGCCAGCAGTAACCGGGACAACGAAAAACTGTTTTTT. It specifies CASSNRDNEKLFF.

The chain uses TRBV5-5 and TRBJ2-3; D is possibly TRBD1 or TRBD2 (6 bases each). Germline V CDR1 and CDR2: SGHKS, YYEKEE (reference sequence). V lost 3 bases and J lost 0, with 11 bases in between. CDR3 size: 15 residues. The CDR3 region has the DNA TGTGCCAGCAGCTCGGGGGACACGAGCACAGATACGCAGTATTTT. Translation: CASSSGDTSTDTQYF. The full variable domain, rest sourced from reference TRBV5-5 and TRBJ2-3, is DAGVTQSPTHLIKTRGQQVTLRCSPISGHKSVSWYQQVLGQGPQFIFQYYEKEERGRGNFPDRFSARQFPNYSSELNVNALLLGDSALYLCASSSGDTSTDTQYFGPGTRLTVL.

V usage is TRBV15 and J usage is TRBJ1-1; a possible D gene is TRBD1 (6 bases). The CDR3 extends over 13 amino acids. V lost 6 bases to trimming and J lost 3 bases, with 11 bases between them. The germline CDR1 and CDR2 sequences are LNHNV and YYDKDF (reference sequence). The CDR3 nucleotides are TGTGCCACCAGGTGGGGGCTCGACACTGAAGCTTTCTTT. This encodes CATRWGLDTEAFF.

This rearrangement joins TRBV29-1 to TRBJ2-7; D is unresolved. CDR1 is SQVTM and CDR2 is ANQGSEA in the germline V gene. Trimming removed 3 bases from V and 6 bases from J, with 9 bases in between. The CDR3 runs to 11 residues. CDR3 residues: CSVEYLAEQYF. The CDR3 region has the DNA TGCAGCGTTGAGTATCTGGCCGAGCAGTACTTC.

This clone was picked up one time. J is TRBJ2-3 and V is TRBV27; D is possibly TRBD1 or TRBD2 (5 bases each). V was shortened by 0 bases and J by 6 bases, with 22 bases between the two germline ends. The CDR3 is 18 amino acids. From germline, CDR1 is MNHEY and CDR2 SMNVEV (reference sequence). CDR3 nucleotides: TGTGCCAGCAGTTTATCTTGGGGGAACGTAGGAAGAAGGGATACGCAGTATTTT. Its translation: CASSLSWGNVGRRDTQYF.

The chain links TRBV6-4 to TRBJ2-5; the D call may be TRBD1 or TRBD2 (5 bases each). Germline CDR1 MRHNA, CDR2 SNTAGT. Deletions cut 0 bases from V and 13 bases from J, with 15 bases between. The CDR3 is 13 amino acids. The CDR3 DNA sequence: TGTGCCAGCAGTGACTCGAGGGGCGACCCGGGGTACTTC. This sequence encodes CASSDSRGDPGYF.

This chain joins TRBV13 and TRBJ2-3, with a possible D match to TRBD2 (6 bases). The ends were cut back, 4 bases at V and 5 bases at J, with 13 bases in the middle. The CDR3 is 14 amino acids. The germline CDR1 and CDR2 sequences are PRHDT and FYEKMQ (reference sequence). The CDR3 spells CASSSQEGLDTQYF. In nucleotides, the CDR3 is TGTGCCAGCAGCTCACAGGAGGGCTTAGATACGCAGTATTTT.